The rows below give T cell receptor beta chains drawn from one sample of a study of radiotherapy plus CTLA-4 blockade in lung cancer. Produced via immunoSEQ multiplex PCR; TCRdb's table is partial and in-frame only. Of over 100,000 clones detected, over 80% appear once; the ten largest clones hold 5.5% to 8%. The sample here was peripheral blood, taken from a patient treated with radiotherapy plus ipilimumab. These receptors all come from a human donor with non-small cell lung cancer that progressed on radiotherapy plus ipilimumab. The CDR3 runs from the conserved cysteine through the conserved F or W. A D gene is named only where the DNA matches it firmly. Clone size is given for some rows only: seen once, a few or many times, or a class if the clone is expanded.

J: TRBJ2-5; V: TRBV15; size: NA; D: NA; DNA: TGTGCCACCAGCAGTACCCACGAGGTGACGGGGGAGACCCAGTACTTC; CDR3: CATSSTHEVTGETQYF
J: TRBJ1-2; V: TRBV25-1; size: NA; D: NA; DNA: TGTGCCAGCAGTGATCGGGGGGCCCTCTCTAACTATGGCTACACCTTC; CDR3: CASSDRGALSNYGYTF
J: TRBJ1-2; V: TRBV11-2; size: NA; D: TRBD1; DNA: TGTGCCAGCAGCCCTACGGGACAGGGAATGAATGGCTACACCTTC; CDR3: CASSPTGQGMNGYTF
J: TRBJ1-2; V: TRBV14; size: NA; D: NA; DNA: TGTGCCAGCAGCCAAATCCTCCGGGACAATGGCTACACCTTC; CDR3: CASSQILRDNGYTF
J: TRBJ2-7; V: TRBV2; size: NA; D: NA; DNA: TGTGCCAGCAGTGAAGCGAGAGGGGTCTACGAGCAGTACTTC; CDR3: CASSEARGVYEQYF
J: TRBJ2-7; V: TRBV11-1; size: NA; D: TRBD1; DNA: TGTGCCAGCAGCTCGGACAGGATTCGCAAGCAGTACTTC; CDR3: CASSSDRIRKQYF
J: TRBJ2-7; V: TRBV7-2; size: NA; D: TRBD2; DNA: TGTGCCAGCAGCCTCTCGGGGGGACCCTACGAGCAGTACTTC; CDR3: CASSLSGGPYEQYF
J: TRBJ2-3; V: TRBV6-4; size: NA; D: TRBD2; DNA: TGTGCCAGCAGTGAGGCTAGCGGGAGGGGCACAGATACGCAGTATTTT; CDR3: CASSEASGRGTDTQYF
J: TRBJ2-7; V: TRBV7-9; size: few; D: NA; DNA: TGTGCCAGCAGCTTTGGTGATAGCGGTTACGAGCAGTACTTC; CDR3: CASSFGDSGYEQYF
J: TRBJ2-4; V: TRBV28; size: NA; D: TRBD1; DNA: TGTGCCAGCAGCACCTACAAAACAGGGGAAGCCAAAAACATTCAGTACTTC; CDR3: CASSTYKTGEAKNIQYF
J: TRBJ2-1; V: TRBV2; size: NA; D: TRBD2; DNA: TGTGCCAGCAGATCCTTAACTAGCGGGATTGTCACGGCCAATGAGCAGTTCTTC; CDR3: CASRSLTSGIVTANEQFF
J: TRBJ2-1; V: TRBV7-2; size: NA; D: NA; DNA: TGTGCCAGCAGCTCCCTCGGTGAGCAGTTCTTC; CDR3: CASSSLGEQFF
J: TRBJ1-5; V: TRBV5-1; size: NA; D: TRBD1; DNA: TGCGCCAGCAGCGCGCTGCCGGGACAGGGCGGTCAGCCCCAGCATTTT; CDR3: CASSALPGQGGQPQHF
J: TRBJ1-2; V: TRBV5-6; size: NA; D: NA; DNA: TGTGCCAGCAGCTTGGCCCCCCCCTATGGCTACACCTTC; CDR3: CASSLAPPYGYTF
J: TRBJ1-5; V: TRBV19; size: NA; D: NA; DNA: TGTGCCAGTGCGAGCCTACAGGGCGGCCAGCCCCAGCATTTT; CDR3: CASASLQGGQPQHF
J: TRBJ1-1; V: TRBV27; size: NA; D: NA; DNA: TGTGCCAGCAGTTTATGGGGGGGCGCCAACACTGAAGCTTTCTTT; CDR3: CASSLWGGANTEAFF
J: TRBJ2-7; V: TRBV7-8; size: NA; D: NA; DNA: TGTGCCAGCAGCCTCTGGGATGCTAGCACCAGCGAGCAGTACTTC; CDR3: CASSLWDASTSEQYF
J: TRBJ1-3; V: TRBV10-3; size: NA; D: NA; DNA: TGTGCCATCAGTGAATACCGACAGAGCGGCTCTGGAAACACCATATATTTT; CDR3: CAISEYRQSGSGNTIYF
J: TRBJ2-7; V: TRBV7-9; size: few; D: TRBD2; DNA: TGTGCCAGCAGCTCGTCGGGGGGAGGGTTCGAGCAGTACTTC; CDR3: CASSSSGGGFEQYF
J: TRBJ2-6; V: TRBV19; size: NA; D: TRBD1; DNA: TGTGCCAGTAGTTGGGGACAGATCTCTGGGGCCAACGTCCTGACTTTC; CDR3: CASSWGQISGANVLTF
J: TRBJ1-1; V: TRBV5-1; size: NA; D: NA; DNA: TGCGCCAGCAGCTTGGTTGTACAGAGTGAAGCTTTCTTT; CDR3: CASSLVVQSEAFF
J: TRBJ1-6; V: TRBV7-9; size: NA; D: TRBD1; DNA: TGTGCCAGCAGCCTCGGGACAGGGGGTGATTCACCCCTCCACTTT; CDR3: CASSLGTGGDSPLHF